This entry lists 18 T cell receptor beta chains sequenced from one sample in a study of control samples from healthy donors and cancer patients. TCRdb's copy holds only in-frame clones and misses some; the assay was immunoSEQ multiplex PCR. This repertoire shows approximately 150,000 clones, approximately 94% found once; its top ten account for 14%. Sequenced: PBMCs. The receptors come from a man between 60 and 75 years old with colorectal cancer.

The CDR3 region has the DNA TGTGCCAGCAGCTTGGAGGGGGGACCCTACAATGAGCAGTTCTTC. As protein: CASSLEGGPYNEQFF. The rearrangement links TRBV5-8 to TRBJ2-1, with D perhaps TRBD1 or TRBD2 (6 bases each). Germline V gene sequence: CDR1 SGHTS, CDR2 YDEGEE. CDR3 length equals 15 residues. Trimming stripped 0 bases from V and 2 bases from J, with 9 bases between.

The V gene is TRBV6-2 or TRBV6-3, the J gene TRBJ2-7; possibly TRBD1 for D (6 bases). Per germline, CDR1 MNHEY and CDR2 SVGEGT. This CDR3 has 16 residues. V dropped 0 bases and J dropped 2 bases, with 14 bases sitting between them. This CDR3 reads CASSYSQGIPTYEQYF. The CDR3 DNA follows: TGTGCCAGCAGTTACTCTCAGGGGATTCCAACCTACGAGCAGTACTTC.

The CDR3 is CSASADGFYEQYF. CDR3 nucleotide sequence: TGCAGTGCTAGTGCGGACGGGTTCTACGAGCAGTACTTC. The chain joins TRBV20-1 to TRBJ2-7; unclear D gene. V lost 3 bases and J lost 3, with 12 bases in between. Germline CDR1 DFQATT, CDR2 SNEGSKA (reference sequence). CDR3 length: 13 residues.

J is TRBJ2-3 and V is TRBV5-8; D gene ambiguous. The CDR3 is 13 residues long. Trimming shortened V by 4 bases and J by 6 bases, and 12 bases separated the two germline ends. Looked up from germline, CDR1 is SGHTS and CDR2 is YDEGEE. The CDR3 DNA reads as TGTGCCAGCAGCCGGACCCGGCTGGATACGCAGTATTTT. Protein product: CASSRTRLDTQYF.

The V call is TRBV7-8, the J call TRBJ1-1, with unresolved D. The CDR3 extends over 14 amino acids. Germline CDR1 and CDR2: SGHVS and FQNEAQ. The germline V and J ends were trimmed by 5 bases and 2 bases, with 12 bases remaining between them. The CDR3 DNA sequence: TGTGCCAGCAGCCAATATTTTACAAACACTGAAGCTTTCTTT. Residues: CASSQYFTNTEAFF.

The rearrangement joins TRBV7-9 to TRBJ2-3; TRBD2 agrees at 11 bases. Germline V gene lookup returns CDR1 SEHNR and CDR2 FQNEAQ (reference sequence). The CDR3 contains 16 residues. Trimming cost V 6 bases and J 4 bases; bases outside gene matches: 9. The CDR3 coding sequence is TGTGCCAGCAGTTTATCCGGGACTAGCGGTTCAGATACGCAGTATTTT. It codes for CASSLSGTSGSDTQYF.

The count of this clone is one. The chain combines TRBV6-6 with TRBJ2-3, with 11 bases that match TRBD1. The germline V gene encodes CDR1 MNHNY and CDR2 SVGAGI (reference sequence). This CDR3 spans 15 amino acids. V gave up 6 bases and J gave up 3 bases; unmatched junction bases: 5. Here the CDR3 reads CASSLGQGATDTQYF. In nucleotides, the CDR3 is TGTGCCAGCAGCCTAGGACAGGGGGCAACAGATACGCAGTATTTT.

V gene TRBV7-6 combines with J gene TRBJ2-7; TRBD1 agrees at 8 bases. The CDR3 consists of 15 residues. Germline lookup yields CDR1 SGHVS and CDR2 FNYEAQ. Losses at the gene ends were 4 bases for V and 2 bases for J; bases not matched to a gene: 7. The CDR3 is CASSSGQGDAYEQYF. DNA for the CDR3: TGTGCCAGCAGCTCAGGACAGGGCGATGCCTACGAGCAGTACTTC.

The rearrangement links TRBV5-1 to TRBJ1-2; D gene unclear. Trimming removed 5 bases from V and 5 bases from J, with 16 bases in between. The CDR3 loop spans 14 amino acids. The germline V gene encodes CDR1 SGHRS and CDR2 YFSETQ. The CDR3 DNA follows: TGCGCCAGCAGTCATCCGGAGGGTTCTTATGGCTACACCTTC. Translating it yields CASSHPEGSYGYTF.

The V and J genes are TRBV24-1 and TRBJ2-5; possibly TRBD1 for D (6 bases). Germline CDR1 reads KGHDR; CDR2 reads SFDVKD. V was cut by 1 base and J by 1 base, with 9 bases left in between. There are 15 residues in the CDR3. The CDR3, as DNA: TGTGCCACCAGTGATTTCCTAGGGGGCCAAGAGACCCAGTACTTC. Residues: CATSDFLGGQETQYF.

The rearrangement links TRBV19 to TRBJ1-5; TRBD1 might be the D (6 bases). Trimming pared 3 bases from V and 2 bases from J, leaving 11 bases between. This CDR3 spans 15 amino acids. Per the germline V gene, CDR1 is LNHDA and CDR2 is SQIVND (reference sequence). The DNA for the CDR3 is TGTGCCAGTAGTATTTGGGAGGGGGGCAATCAGCCCCAGCATTTT. Amino acid sequence: CASSIWEGGNQPQHF.

As for this clone: Other DNA sequences from this sample encode an identical CDR3 as well. The chain uses TRBV9 and TRBJ2-1, with TRBD1 identical over 7 bases. The CDR3 covers 15 residues. Germline CDR1 is SGDLS and CDR2 is YYNGEE. V shed 4 bases and J 3 bases; nucleotides not matched to a gene: 7. The CDR3 DNA reads as TGTGCCAGCAGCCCAGTTGGGGACAGCTACAATGAGCAGTTCTTC. This translates into CASSPVGDSYNEQFF.

This clone came up once. The DNA for the CDR3 is TGTGCCAGCAGTTTAAATAGCAATCAGCCCCAGCATTTT. It encodes CASSLNSNQPQHF. The chain couples TRBV28 to TRBJ1-5, with D hard to call. The CDR3 length is 13 residues. V was cut by 2 bases and J by 0 bases, with 2 bases left in between. The germline CDR1 and CDR2 sequences are MDHEN and SYDVKM.

This rearrangement joins TRBV5-6 to TRBJ2-1, with D maybe TRBD2 (7 bases). Looked up from germline, CDR1 is SGHDT and CDR2 is YYEEEE. The CDR3 extends over 14 amino acids. V was pared by 3 bases and J by 2 bases, with 9 bases between. This chain's CDR3 is CASSWGGAYNEQFF. In nucleotides, the CDR3 is TGTGCCAGCAGCTGGGGGGGCGCCTACAATGAGCAGTTCTTC.

The chain links TRBV5-1 to TRBJ2-5, with D perhaps assigned TRBD1 or TRBD2 (5 bases each). The V gene's germline CDR1 is SGHRS and CDR2 YFSETQ. The V end was cut by 4 bases, the J end by 4 bases, with 14 bases between. The CDR3 runs to 14 residues. For the CDR3, the DNA is TGCGCCAGCAGCCGGGACCGGCTCGGAGAGACCCAGTACTTC. It yields the protein CASSRDRLGETQYF. Variable domain in full (rest from reference TRBV5-1 and TRBJ2-5): KAGVTQTPRYLIKTRGQQVTLSCSPISGHRSVSWYQQTPGQGLQFLFEYFSETQRNKGNFPGRFSGRQFSNSRSEMNVSTLELGDSALYLCASSRDRLGETQYFGPGTRLLVL.

The chain recombines TRBV5-5 with TRBJ1-1; no firm D call. The CDR3 runs 13 residues. Trimming left V 1 base short and J 0 bases short, with 4 bases between. CDR1 and CDR2 from the germline V gene are SGHKS and YYEKEE (reference sequence). The CDR3 loop reads CASSLSVNTEAFF. The CDR3 bases are TGTGCCAGCAGCTTGAGCGTGAACACTGAAGCTTTCTTT.

The chain carries TRBV18 and TRBJ2-3, with D maybe TRBD1 (5 bases). Per germline, CDR1 KGHSH and CDR2 LQKENI. The length of the CDR3 is 16 residues. V was trimmed by 0 bases and J by 0 bases, leaving 10 bases between them. CDR3 nucleotides: TGTGCCAGCTCACCACCAGGACAATTTAGCACAGATACGCAGTATTTT. Translated: CASSPPGQFSTDTQYF.

The chain links TRBV3-1 (or the pseudogene TRBV3-2) to TRBJ1-1; tentative D call: TRBD1 (5 bases). The CDR3 loop spans 14 amino acids. CDR1 and CDR2 from the germline V gene are LGHDT and YNNKEL (reference sequence). The V gene lost 2 bases and the J gene lost 2 bases, with 9 bases spanning the gap. CDR3 coding DNA: TGTGCCAGCAGCCAACCGACAGATAACACTGAAGCTTTCTTT. Translated: CASSQPTDNTEAFF.